This T cell receptor beta chain was documented in a study of blood T cells in healthy people across ages. Notes on the study in general: Possibly confounding the expanded clonotype changes was the fact that donor CMV status was unknown.

Regarding this clonotype: Its cognate antigen is unknown. A junction end diverges from the germline sequence, so it may reflect a read error.

Using a J-beta primer mix together with a sample-barcoded 5' primer, a second PCR was run for about 7 to 12 cycles. MiXCR, applied by TCRdb to the 5' RACE reads, yields one record per CDR3 protein. The sample shows around 940,000 distinct CDR3 sequences, just over 50% of them seen only once. The origin of this receptor is a woman aged 55 to 70 in good health. Sequencing was done on a sample of blood.

The CDR3 DNA is TGTGCCAGCAGTGAAGTGGACACGACCATCACAGATACGCGGTATTTT. Protein: CASSEVDTTITDTRYF. The rearrangement uses TRBV25-1 and TRBJ2-3; maybe TRBD1 (5 bases). CDR1 is MGHDK and CDR2 is SYGVNS in the germline V gene. The CDR3 is 16 amino acids.